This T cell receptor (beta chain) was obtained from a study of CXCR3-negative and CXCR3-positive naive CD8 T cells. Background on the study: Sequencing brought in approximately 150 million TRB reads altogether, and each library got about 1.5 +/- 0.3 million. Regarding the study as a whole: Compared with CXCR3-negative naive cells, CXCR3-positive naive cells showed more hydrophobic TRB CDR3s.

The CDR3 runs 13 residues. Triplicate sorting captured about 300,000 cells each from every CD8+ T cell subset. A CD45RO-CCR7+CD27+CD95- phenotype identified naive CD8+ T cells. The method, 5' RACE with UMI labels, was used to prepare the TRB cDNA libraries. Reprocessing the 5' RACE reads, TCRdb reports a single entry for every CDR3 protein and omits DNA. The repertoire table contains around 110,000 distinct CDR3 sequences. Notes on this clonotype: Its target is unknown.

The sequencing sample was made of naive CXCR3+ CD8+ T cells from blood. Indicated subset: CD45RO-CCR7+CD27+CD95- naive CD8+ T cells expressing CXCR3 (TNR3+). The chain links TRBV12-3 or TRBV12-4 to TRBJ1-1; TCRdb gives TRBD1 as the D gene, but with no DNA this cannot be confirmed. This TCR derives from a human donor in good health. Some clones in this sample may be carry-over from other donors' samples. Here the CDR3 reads CASSSAGGTEAFF.